This TCR beta chain was captured by sequencing in a study of CD8 T cells in ankylosing spondylitis. V lost 6 bases and J lost 4, with 15 bases in between. Germline V CDR1 and CDR2: SNHLY, FYNNEI. The CDR3 is 14 residues long. Study outcomes and limitations: Matched ankylosing spondylitis synovial fluid reportedly contained a significantly enriched population of disease-linked clones.

Making use of molecular barcodes, quantitative 5'-RACE generated TCR beta libraries. One entry per CDR3 protein results from TCRdb running MiXCR on the 5' RACE reads. The table has around 90,000 distinct CDR3 sequences, roughly 27% seen once. Regarding this clonotype: What it binds is not known.

Specimen: blood, either unsorted or a sorted T cell fraction (not recorded which). The V gene is TRBV2, the J gene TRBJ2-5; either TRBD1 or TRBD2 may fit D (5 bases each). The source of this sequence is a male donor with ankylosing spondylitis or in good health (not recorded which). The CDR3 nucleotides are TGTGCCAGCAGCTCCGGGACGGTAGTAGAGACCCAGTACTTC. Translated: CASSSGTVVETQYF.